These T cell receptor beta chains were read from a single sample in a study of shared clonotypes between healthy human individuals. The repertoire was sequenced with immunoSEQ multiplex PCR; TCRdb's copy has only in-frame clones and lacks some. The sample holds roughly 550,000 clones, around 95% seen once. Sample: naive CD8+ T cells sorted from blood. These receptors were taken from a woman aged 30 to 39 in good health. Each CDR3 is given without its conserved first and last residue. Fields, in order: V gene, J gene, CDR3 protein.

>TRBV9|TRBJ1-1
ASSPGGSTEAF
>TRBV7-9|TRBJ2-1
ASSLPPGHYHNEQF
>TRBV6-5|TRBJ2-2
ASSHSDGGELF
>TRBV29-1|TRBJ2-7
SGGSTYEQY
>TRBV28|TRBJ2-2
ASSFETGNTGELF
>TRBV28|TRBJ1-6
ASSWEVSNSPLH
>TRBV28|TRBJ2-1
ASSSGLQNEQF
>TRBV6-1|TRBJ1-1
ASSTDIRDTEAF
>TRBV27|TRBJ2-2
ASAGRSPPGELF
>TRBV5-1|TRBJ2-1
ASSLWLAGDNEQF
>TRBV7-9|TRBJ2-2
ASRLRDRSTGELF
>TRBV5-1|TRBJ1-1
ASSLAGEGNTEAF
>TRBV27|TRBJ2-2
ASSPTTGFTGELF
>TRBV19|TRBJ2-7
ASSLGLATYEQY
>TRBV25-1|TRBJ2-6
ASKGTGGAGANVLT
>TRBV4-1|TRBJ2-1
ASSQVWRGHRNEQF
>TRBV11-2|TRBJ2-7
ASSSSSGKSYEQY
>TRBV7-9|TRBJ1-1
ASSAGTGTNTEAF
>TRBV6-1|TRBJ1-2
ASRTRDPYGYT
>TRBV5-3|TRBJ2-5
ARSPLWTQY
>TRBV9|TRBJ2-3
ASSPHRGPPDTQY
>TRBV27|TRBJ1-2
ASRTGANYGYT
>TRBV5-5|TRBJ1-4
ASSLGREGEKLF
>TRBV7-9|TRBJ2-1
ASSLRAVNEQF
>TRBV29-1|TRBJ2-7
SVGLAGYEQY
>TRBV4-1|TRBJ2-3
ASSQRDSLADTQY
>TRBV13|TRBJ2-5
ASSAGVGETQY
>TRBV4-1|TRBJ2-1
ASSQVGRNEQF